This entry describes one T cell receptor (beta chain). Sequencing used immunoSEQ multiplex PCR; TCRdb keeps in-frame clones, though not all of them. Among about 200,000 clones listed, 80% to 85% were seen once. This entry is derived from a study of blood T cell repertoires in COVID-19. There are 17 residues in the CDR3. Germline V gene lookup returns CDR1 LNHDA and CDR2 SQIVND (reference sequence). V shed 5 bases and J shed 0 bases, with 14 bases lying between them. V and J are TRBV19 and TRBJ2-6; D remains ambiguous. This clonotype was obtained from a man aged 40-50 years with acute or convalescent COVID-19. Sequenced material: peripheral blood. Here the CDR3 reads CASSRVLKDSGANVLTF. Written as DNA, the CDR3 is TGTGCCAGTAGTCGGGTTCTGAAAGACTCTGGGGCCAACGTCCTGACTTTC.